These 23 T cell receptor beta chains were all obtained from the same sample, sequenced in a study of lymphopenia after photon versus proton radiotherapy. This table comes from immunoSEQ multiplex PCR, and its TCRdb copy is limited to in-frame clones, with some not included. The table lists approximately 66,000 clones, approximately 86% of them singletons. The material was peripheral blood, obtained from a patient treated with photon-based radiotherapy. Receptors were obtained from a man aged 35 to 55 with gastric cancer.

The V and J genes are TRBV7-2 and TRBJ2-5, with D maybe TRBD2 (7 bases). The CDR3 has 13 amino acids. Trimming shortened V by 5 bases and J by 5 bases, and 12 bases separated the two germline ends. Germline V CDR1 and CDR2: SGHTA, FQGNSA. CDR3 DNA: TGTGCCAGCAGCATTCGGGGGGCGGAGACCCAGTACTTC. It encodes CASSIRGAETQYF. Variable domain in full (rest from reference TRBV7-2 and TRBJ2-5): GAGVSQSPSNKVTEKGKDVELRCDPISGHTALYWYRQSLGQGLEFLIYFQGNSAPDKSGLPSDRFSAERTGGSVSTLTIQRTQQEDSAVYLCASSIRGAETQYFGPGTRLLVL.

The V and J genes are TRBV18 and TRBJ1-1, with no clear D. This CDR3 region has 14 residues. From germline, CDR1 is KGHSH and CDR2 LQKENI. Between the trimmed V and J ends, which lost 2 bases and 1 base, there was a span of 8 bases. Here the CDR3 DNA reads TGTGCCAGCTCACCAACGCGGGGGAACACTGAAGCTTTCTTT. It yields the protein CASSPTRGNTEAFF.

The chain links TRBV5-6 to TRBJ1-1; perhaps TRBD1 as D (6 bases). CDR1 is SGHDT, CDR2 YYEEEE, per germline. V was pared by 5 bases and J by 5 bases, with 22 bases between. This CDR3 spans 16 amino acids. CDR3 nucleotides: TGTGCCAGCAGGTCTATCCGGGGGGCATTCGAAACTGAAGCTTTCTTT. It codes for CASRSIRGAFETEAFF.

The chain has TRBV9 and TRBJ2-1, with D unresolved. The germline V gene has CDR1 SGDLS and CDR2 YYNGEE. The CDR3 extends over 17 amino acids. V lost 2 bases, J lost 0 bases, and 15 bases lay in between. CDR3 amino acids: CASSVPADGLSYNEQFF. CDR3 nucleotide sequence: TGTGCCAGCAGCGTTCCCGCGGACGGCCTCTCCTACAATGAGCAGTTCTTC.

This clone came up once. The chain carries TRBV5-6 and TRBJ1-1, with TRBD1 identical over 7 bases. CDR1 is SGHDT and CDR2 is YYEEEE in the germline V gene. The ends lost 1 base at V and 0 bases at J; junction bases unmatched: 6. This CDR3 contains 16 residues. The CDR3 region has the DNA TGTGCCAGCAGCTTGAGAGGGGGCAGGATGAACACTGAAGCTTTCTTT. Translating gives CASSLRGGRMNTEAFF.

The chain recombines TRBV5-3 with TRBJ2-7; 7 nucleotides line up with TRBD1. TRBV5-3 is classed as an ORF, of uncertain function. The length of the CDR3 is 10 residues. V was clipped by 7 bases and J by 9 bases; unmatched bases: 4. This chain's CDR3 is CARGQVWQYF. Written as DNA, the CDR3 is TGTGCCAGAGGACAGGTCTGGCAGTACTTC.

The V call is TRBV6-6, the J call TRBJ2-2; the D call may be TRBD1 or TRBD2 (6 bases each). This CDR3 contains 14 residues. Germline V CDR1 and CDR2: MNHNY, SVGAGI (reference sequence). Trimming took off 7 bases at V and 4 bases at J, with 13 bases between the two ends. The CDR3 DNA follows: TGTGCCAGCAAAGGAGGGGGTAGCACCGGGGAGCTGTTTTTT. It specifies CASKGGGSTGELFF.

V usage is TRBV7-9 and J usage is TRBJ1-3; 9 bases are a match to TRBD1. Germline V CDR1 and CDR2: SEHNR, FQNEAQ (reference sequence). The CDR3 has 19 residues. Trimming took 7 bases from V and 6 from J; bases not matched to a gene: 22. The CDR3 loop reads CASIPKISPTGGNLNTIYF. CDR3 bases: TGTGCCAGCATCCCGAAAATCTCCCCCACAGGGGGCAATTTAAACACCATATATTTT. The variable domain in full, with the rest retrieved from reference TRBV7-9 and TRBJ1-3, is DTGVSQNPRHKITKRGQNVTFRCDPISEHNRLYWYRQTLGQGPEFLTYFQNEAQLEKSRLLSDRFSAERPKGSFSTLEIQRTEQGDSAMYLCASIPKISPTGGNLNTIYFGEGSWLTVV.

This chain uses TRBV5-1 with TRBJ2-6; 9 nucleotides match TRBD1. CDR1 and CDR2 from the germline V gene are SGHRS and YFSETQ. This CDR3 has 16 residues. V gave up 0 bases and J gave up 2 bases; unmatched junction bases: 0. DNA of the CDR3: TGCGCCAGCAGCTTGGGACAGGGGGCTGGGGCCAACGTCCTGACTTTC. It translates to CASSLGQGAGANVLTF.

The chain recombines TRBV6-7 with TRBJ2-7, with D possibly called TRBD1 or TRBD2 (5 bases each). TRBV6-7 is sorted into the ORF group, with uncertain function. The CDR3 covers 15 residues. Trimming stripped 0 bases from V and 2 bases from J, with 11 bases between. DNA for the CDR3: TGTGCCAGCAGTTACTCCGGGACCGTCACCTACGAGCAGTACTTC. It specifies CASSYSGTVTYEQYF.

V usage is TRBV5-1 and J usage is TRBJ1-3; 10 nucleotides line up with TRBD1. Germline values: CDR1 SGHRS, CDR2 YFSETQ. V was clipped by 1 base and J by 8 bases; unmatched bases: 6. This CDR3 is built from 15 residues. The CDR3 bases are TGCGCCAGCAGCTTGAGAGGGACAGGGGCGGACACCATATATTTT. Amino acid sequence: CASSLRGTGADTIYF.

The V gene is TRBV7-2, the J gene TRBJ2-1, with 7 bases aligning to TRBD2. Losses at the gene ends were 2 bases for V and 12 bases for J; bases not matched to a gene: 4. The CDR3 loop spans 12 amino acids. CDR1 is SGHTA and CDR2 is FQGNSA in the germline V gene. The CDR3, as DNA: TGTGCCAGCAGCTTAAATACGGGGGGGCAGTTCTTC. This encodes CASSLNTGGQFF.

CDR3 DNA sequence: TGTGCCAGCAGCCAAGATCAGGACAGAGGAGAGCAGTACTTC. Its translation is CASSQDQDRGEQYF. This chain joins TRBV4-2 and TRBJ2-7, with a possible D match to TRBD1 (6 bases). CDR3 size: 14 residues. CDR1 LGHNA and CDR2 YNFKEQ come from the germline V gene. The V and J ends lost 0 bases and 7 bases respectively, with 13 bases between them.

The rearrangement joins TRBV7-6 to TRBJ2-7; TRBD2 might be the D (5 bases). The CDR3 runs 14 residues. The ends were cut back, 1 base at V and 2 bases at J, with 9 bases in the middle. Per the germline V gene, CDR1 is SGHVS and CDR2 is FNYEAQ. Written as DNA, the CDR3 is TGTGCCAGCAGCTTAGGGGGAGAGACCTACGAGCAGTACTTC. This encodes CASSLGGETYEQYF.

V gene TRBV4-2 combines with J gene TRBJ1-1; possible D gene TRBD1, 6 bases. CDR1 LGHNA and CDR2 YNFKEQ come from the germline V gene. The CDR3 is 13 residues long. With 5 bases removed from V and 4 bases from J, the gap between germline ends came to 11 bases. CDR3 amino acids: CASSRGDTTEAFF. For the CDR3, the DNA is TGTGCCAGCAGCAGGGGGGATACCACTGAAGCTTTCTTT.

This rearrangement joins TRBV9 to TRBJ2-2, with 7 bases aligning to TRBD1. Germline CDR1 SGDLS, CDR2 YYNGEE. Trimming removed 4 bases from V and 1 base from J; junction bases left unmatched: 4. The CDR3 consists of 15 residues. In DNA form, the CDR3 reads TGTGCCAGCAGCACCCGGACAGGGAACACCGGGGAGCTGTTTTTT. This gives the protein CASSTRTGNTGELFF.

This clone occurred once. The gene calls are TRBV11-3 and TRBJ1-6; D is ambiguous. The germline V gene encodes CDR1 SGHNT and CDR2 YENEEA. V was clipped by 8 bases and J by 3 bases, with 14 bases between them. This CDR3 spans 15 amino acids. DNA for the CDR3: TGTGCCAGCCCCCCCCTCGGACGCTATAATTCACCCCTCCACTTT. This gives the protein CASPPLGRYNSPLHF.

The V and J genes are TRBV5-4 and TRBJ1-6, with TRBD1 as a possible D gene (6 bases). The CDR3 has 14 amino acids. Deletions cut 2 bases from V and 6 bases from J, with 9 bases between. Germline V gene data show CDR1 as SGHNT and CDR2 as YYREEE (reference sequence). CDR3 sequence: CASSLQGINSPLHF. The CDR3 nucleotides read TGTGCCAGCAGCTTACAGGGAATTAATTCACCCCTCCACTTT.

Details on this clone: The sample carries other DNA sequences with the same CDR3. CDR3 loop: CASSPGTATSTDTQYF. The CDR3 nucleotides read TGTGCCAGTAGTCCCGGGACAGCTACTAGCACAGATACGCAGTATTTT. The V gene is TRBV19, the J gene TRBJ2-3, with 7 nucleotides matching TRBD1. There are 16 residues in the CDR3. Looked up from germline, CDR1 is LNHDA and CDR2 is SQIVND (reference sequence). The V gene end was trimmed by 5 bases and the J gene end by 0 bases; junction bases not matched to a gene: 8.

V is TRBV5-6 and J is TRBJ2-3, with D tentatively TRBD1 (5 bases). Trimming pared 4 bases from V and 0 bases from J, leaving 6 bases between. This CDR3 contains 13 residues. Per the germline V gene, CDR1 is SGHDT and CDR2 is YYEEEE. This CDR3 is CASSGASTDTQYF. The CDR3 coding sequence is TGTGCCAGCAGCGGGGCCAGCACAGATACGCAGTATTTT.

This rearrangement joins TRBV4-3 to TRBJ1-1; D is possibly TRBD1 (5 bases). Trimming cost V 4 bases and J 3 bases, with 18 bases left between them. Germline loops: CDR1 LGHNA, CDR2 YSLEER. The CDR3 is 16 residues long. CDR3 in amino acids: CASSPGRGRRDTEAFF. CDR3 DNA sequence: TGCGCCAGCAGCCCAGGGCGGGGACGGCGGGACACTGAAGCTTTCTTT.

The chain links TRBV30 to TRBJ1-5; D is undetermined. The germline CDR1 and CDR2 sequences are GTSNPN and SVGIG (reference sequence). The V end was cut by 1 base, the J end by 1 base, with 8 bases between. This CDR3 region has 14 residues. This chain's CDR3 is CAWSGVVSNQPQHF. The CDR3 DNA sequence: TGTGCCTGGAGTGGGGTGGTGAGCAATCAGCCCCAGCATTTT.

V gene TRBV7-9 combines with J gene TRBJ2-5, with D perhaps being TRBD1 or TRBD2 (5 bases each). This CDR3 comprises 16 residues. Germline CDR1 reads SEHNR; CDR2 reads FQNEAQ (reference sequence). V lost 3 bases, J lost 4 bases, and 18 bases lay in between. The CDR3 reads CASSLGPGPEGETQYF. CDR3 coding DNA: TGTGCCAGCAGCTTGGGGCCGGGGCCCGAGGGAGAGACCCAGTACTTC.